This TCR beta chain comes out of a study of blood T cell repertoires in COVID-19. Study summary: Acute and convalescent COVID-19 samples came from the United States, Italy and Spain.

The V and J ends lost 0 bases and 1 base respectively, with 9 bases between them. Germline V gene data show CDR1 as MNHEY and CDR2 as SMNVEV (reference sequence). The CDR3 runs 15 residues. Enrollees, about 18 to 89 years old, lived in some 24 US areas. Researchers sorted participants into cohorts using their self-reported clinical history. Two negative PCRs, clearance, or symptom resolution had been documented for recovered Cohort 3 donors. Generated by immunoSEQ multiplex PCR, the TCRdb table keeps only in-frame clones and is missing some. The sample includes about 370,000 clones, 75% to 90% seen only once; the top ten take more than 0.8%.

V gene TRBV27 combines with J gene TRBJ1-1; D ambiguous. The origin of this receptor is a man aged 18 to 29 who had recovered from COVID-19. Input material: PBMCs or T cells enriched from blood (not recorded which). For the CDR3, the DNA is TGTGCCAGCAGTTTATCGATGGGCGCGAACACTGAAGCTTTCTTT. It is translated as CASSLSMGANTEAFF.